This T cell receptor beta chain stems from a study of blood T cell repertoires in COVID-19. Background on the study: Sources were T cells, B-cell-depleted T cells, or PBMCs; the material itself was cDNA or gDNA.

Participants were aged roughly 18 to 90 years, lived in 20 to 30 US areas, and enrolled virtually. Participant-reported clinical history was the basis for cohort assignment. This CDR3 region has 15 residues. V lost 0 bases and J lost 1, with 10 bases in between. Germline V gene data show CDR1 as SGDLS and CDR2 as YYNGEE. Original data processing: Amplification of reference gene primers was used by the study to estimate nucleated cell counts. Sequenced by immunoSEQ multiplex PCR; TCRdb stores in-frame clones only, minus some. The V and J calls and clone size were taken over from that table, and D and trimming were inferred from the DNA. This sample yields more than 350,000 clones, of which 80% to 90% are seen a single time; about 1% belongs to the top ten.

Sequenced: PBMCs or T cells enriched from blood (not recorded which). This clonotype originated in a man younger than 35 who had recovered from COVID-19. The chain is built from TRBV9 and TRBJ2-5, with a tentative D call TRBD2 (5 bases). CDR3 residues: CASSVGSSGQETQYF. The CDR3 DNA is TGTGCCAGCAGCGTAGGATCCAGCGGCCAAGAGACCCAGTACTTC.